The 15 T cell receptor beta chains reported below all come from one sample, sequenced in a study of T cell repertoires in cytomegalovirus infection. TCRdb re-derived calls from the reads in MiXCR, one entry per CDR3 protein. The sample carries 300,000 to 400,000 distinct CDR3 sequences, more than 8% recorded once. Sequencing used PBMCs. Every receptor here comes from a human donor in good health (CMV status not recorded). Some clones in this sample may be carry-over from other donors' samples.

J is TRBJ2-3 and V is TRBV5-1, with 8 bases fitting TRBD2. The germline gives CDR1 SGHRS, CDR2 YFSETQ. The V and J ends lost 4 bases and 13 bases, in that order; junction bases with no gene match: 14. This CDR3 region has 14 residues. The CDR3 DNA reads as TGCGCCAGCAGCCCTGGGACGGCGGGACTAGTAAAGTATTTT. Its protein is CASSPGTAGLVKYF.

This clonotype was recorded at least ten times. This chain links TRBV6-2 or TRBV6-3 with TRBJ2-3, with D possibly being TRBD2 (6 bases). Per the germline V gene, CDR1 is MNHEY and CDR2 is SVGEGT. The V gene lost 2 bases and the J gene lost 6 bases, with 18 bases spanning the gap. CDR3 length: 16 residues. Here the CDR3 reads CASSYLGIAALDTQYF. CDR3 in DNA: TGTGCCAGCAGTTACCTCGGGATAGCGGCCCTGGATACGCAGTATTTT.

The chain couples TRBV7-2 to TRBJ2-5; 11 bases line up with TRBD1. This CDR3 is built from 16 residues. The germline CDR1 and CDR2 sequences are SGHTA and FQGNSA. V lost 1 base, J lost 5 bases, and 6 bases stayed unmatched. The CDR3 DNA is TGTGCCAGCAGCTTAGGGACAGGGGGCTTTGGGGAGACCCAGTACTTC. It specifies CASSLGTGGFGETQYF.

This clonotype was observed at least ten times. This chain connects TRBV27 to TRBJ1-5, with 10 bases fitting TRBD1. The CDR3 spans 15 residues. Per germline, CDR1 MNHEY and CDR2 SMNVEV (reference sequence). Trimming cost V 1 base and J 5 bases; bases outside gene matches: 2. CDR3 sequence reads: CASSLWGQGYQPQHF. The CDR3 bases are TGTGCCAGCAGTTTATGGGGACAGGGGTATCAGCCCCAGCATTTT.

This clonotype was counted ten times or more. The genes are TRBV7-2 and TRBJ1-5; no definite D call. The germline V and J ends were trimmed by 5 bases and 2 bases, with 10 bases remaining between them. Germline V gives CDR1 SGHTA, CDR2 FQGNSA. The CDR3 has 14 residues. CDR3: CASSPALGNQPQHF. DNA of the CDR3: TGTGCCAGCAGCCCTGCCCTGGGCAATCAGCCCCAGCATTTT.

This clonotype was picked up many times. The germline gene is not matched at one end of the junction; a read error may be the cause. The rearrangement uses TRBV29-1 and TRBJ1-4, with D possibly matching TRBD1 (5 bases). Looked up from germline, CDR1 is SQVTM and CDR2 is ANQGSEA. This CDR3 comprises 14 residues. The CDR3 DNA sequence: TGCAGCGCTGAAGGGACTTCAACTAATGAAAAACTGTTTTTT. The encoded protein is CSAEGTSTNEKLFF.

This clonotype was recorded at least ten times. This chain's CDR3 is CASSTLRGRAVKTQYF. In DNA form, the CDR3 reads TGTGCCAGCAGTACTCTCAGGGGGAGGGCCGTTAAGACCCAGTACTTC. The chain combines TRBV7-8 with TRBJ2-5; either TRBD1 or TRBD2 may fit D (7 bases each). The CDR3 has 16 amino acids. V dropped 6 bases and J dropped 6 bases, with 23 bases sitting between them. The V gene's germline CDR1 is SGHVS and CDR2 FQNEAQ.

This clonotype was detected ten times or more. The chain joins TRBV7-9 to TRBJ1-2; 9 bases agree with TRBD1. V shed 3 bases, J shed 7 bases, and the junction held 9 bases outside the gene matches. Germline V CDR1 and CDR2: SEHNR, FQNEAQ (reference sequence). The CDR3 is 15 amino acids. The chain's CDR3 is CASSFPGTGFSGYTF. In DNA, the CDR3 is TGTGCCAGCAGCTTCCCCGGGACAGGGTTCAGTGGCTACACCTTC.

There are a few counts of this clonotype. V and J are TRBV5-1 and TRBJ2-3, with 8 bases that match TRBD1. The germline V gene encodes CDR1 SGHRS and CDR2 YFSETQ. J lost 2 bases, V lost 4 bases, and 9 bases had no gene match. The CDR3 runs to 16 residues. CDR3 amino acids: CASSPRGQDSTDTQYF. CDR3 nucleotide sequence: TGCGCCAGCAGCCCACGGGGACAGGATTCCACAGATACGCAGTATTTT.

The V gene is TRBV18, the J gene TRBJ2-7, with 7 bases fitting TRBD1. From germline, CDR1 is KGHSH and CDR2 LQKENI. J was trimmed by 2 bases and V by 2 bases; bases with no gene match: 3. This CDR3 has 14 amino acids. CDR3 sequence: CASSPIGQAYEQYF. Written as DNA, the CDR3 is TGTGCCAGCTCACCAATAGGACAGGCCTACGAGCAGTACTTC.

This clonotype was seen only a few times. J is TRBJ1-6 and V is TRBV7-8; D is ambiguous. Trimming stripped 3 bases from V and 5 bases from J, with 14 bases between. The CDR3 totals 16 residues. CDR1 is SGHVS, CDR2 FQNEAQ, per germline. CDR3 DNA: TGTGCCAGCAGCTTTCAACCGGGTCACAATAATTCACCCCTCCACTTT. This gives the protein CASSFQPGHNNSPLHF.

This clonotype was counted a few times. The chain recombines TRBV4-1 with TRBJ2-5; D is possibly TRBD1 or TRBD2 (5 bases each). Between the trimmed V and J ends, which lost 4 bases and 2 bases, there was a span of 20 bases. The CDR3 contains 17 residues. In germline, CDR1 is MGHRA, CDR2 YSYEKL. The CDR3 region has the DNA TGCGCCAGCAGCCCCGACGTCGAGGGGTCGTATCAAGAGACCCAGTACTTC. This gives the protein CASSPDVEGSYQETQYF.

This clonotype showed up just a few times. The chain links TRBV11-2 to TRBJ2-1, with D unresolved. Trimming left V 5 bases short and J 6 bases short, with 11 bases between. CDR3 length equals 13 residues. Germline V gene data show CDR1 as SGHAT and CDR2 as FQNNGV. The CDR3 here is CASSNARVNEQFF. Here the CDR3 DNA reads TGTGCCAGCAGCAATGCCCGGGTCAATGAGCAGTTCTTC.

V gene TRBV30 combines with J gene TRBJ2-7, with 11 bases fitting TRBD2. The CDR3 is 13 residues long. The V gene end was trimmed by 2 bases and the J gene end by 6 bases; junction bases not matched to a gene: 3. Per the germline V gene, CDR1 is GTSNPN and CDR2 is SVGIG (reference sequence). The CDR3 sequence is CAWSRLAGPEQYF. The DNA for the CDR3 is TGTGCCTGGAGTCGACTAGCGGGACCCGAGCAGTACTTC.

The genes are TRBV6-1 and TRBJ1-2; unclear D gene. The germline CDR1 and CDR2 sequences are MNHNS and SASEGT. Trimming removed 2 bases at V and 0 bases at J, with 4 bases between. This CDR3 contains 13 residues. In DNA, the CDR3 is TGTGCCAGCAGTGAAACCACTAACTATGGCTACACCTTC. As protein: CASSETTNYGYTF.